Below, 21 T cell receptor beta chains from the same sample are listed, as sequenced in a study of shared clonotypes between healthy human individuals. Profiled with immunoSEQ multiplex PCR; TCRdb holds only in-frame clones, not every one. The sample holds about 2 million clones, roughly 95% seen once. Naivety among CD8 cells was defined by CD45RO negativity and positive CCR7 selection, thereby excluding terminally differentiated effector memory CD45RA+ cells. The sample comprised naive CD8+ T cells sorted from blood. The receptor source for this set is a man aged 18 to 29 in good health.

The chain joins TRBV7-6 to TRBJ2-1; possible D gene TRBD2, 5 bases. CDR3 length: 16 residues. Germline CDR1 and CDR2: SGHVS and FNYEAQ. Trimming cost V 1 base and J 9 bases, with 19 bases left between them. CDR3 in DNA: TGTGCCAGCAGCTTAGGATTAGGACCGCACCGGGGTGAGCAGTTCTTC. Protein product: CASSLGLGPHRGEQFF. Full variable domain (remainder filled in from reference TRBV7-6 and TRBJ2-1): GAGVSQSPRYKVTKRGQDVALRCDPISGHVSLYWYRQALGQGPEFLTYFNYEAQQDKSGLPNDRFSAERPEGSISTLTIQRTEQRDSAMYRCASSLGLGPHRGEQFFGPGTRLTVL.

The genes are TRBV2 and TRBJ2-5; D not resolved. Between the trimmed V and J ends, which lost 8 bases and 2 bases, there was a span of 9 bases. Germline lookup yields CDR1 SNHLY and CDR2 FYNNEI. CDR3 length: 12 amino acids. The CDR3: CASVAEQETQYF. CDR3 nucleotide sequence: TGTGCCAGCGTGGCGGAACAAGAGACCCAGTACTTC.

DNA of the CDR3: TGTGCCAGCAGCCCCTGGGGGACAGATGAGCAGTTCTTC. It translates to CASSPWGTDEQFF. The chain carries TRBV7-2 and TRBJ2-1, with 7 bases lining up with TRBD1. Unmatched junction bases numbered 6, after V lost 5 bases and J lost 8 bases. The germline V gene encodes CDR1 SGHTA and CDR2 FQGNSA. This CDR3 has 13 amino acids.

Notes on this clone: The identical CDR3 is also encoded by other nucleotide sequences in the sample. V gene TRBV10-2 combines with J gene TRBJ2-1; D unresolved. The germline V and J ends were trimmed by 8 bases and 3 bases, with 8 bases remaining between them. The germline gives CDR1 WSHSY, CDR2 SAAADI. The CDR3 sequence is 12 residues long. The CDR3 region is CASSVGYNEQFF. As DNA, the CDR3 is TGCGCCAGCTCAGTTGGCTACAATGAGCAGTTCTTC.

The chain carries TRBV7-3 and TRBJ2-2, with a weak D call TRBD2 (6 bases). V shed 0 bases and J shed 4 bases, with 9 bases lying between them. The CDR3 totals 15 residues. The germline V gene encodes CDR1 SGHTA and CDR2 FQGTGA. The CDR3 DNA sequence: TGTGCCAGCAGCTTAACGCGGGGTACCACCGGGGAGCTGTTTTTT. Protein product: CASSLTRGTTGELFF.

The genes are TRBV4-1 and TRBJ2-5; D is perhaps TRBD2 (5 bases). Trimming removed 0 bases at V and 1 base at J, with 12 bases between. CDR1 is MGHRA and CDR2 is YSYEKL in the germline V gene. This CDR3 is 16 amino acids long. The CDR3 DNA is TGCGCCAGCAGCCAAGAGGACGGGATTCTCCAAGAGACCCAGTACTTC. As protein: CASSQEDGILQETQYF.

In regard to this clone: The identical CDR3 is also encoded by other nucleotide sequences in the sample. The chain has TRBV5-1 and TRBJ1-2, with D maybe TRBD1 (6 bases). Per germline, CDR1 SGHRS and CDR2 YFSETQ. The CDR3 loop spans 13 amino acids. Trimming took off 0 bases at V and 3 bases at J, with 6 bases between the two ends. As DNA, the CDR3 is TGCGCCAGCAGCTTGGGGACAGACTATGGCTACACCTTC. Amino acids: CASSLGTDYGYTF.

The sample holds a few counts of this clone. This chain uses TRBV7-9 with TRBJ1-1; TRBD1 is a possible D gene (5 bases). Trimming stripped 6 bases from V and 0 bases from J, with 11 bases between. This CDR3 spans 14 amino acids. The germline CDR1 and CDR2 sequences are SEHNR and FQNEAQ (reference sequence). This chain's CDR3 is CASSWGSLNTEAFF. CDR3 sequence (DNA): TGTGCCAGCAGTTGGGGCTCCTTGAACACTGAAGCTTTCTTT.

The chain employs TRBV5-1 and TRBJ2-6; D may correspond to TRBD1 or TRBD2 (5 bases each). The CDR3 extends over 19 amino acids. The germline V gene has CDR1 SGHRS and CDR2 YFSETQ. The ends were cut back, 1 base at V and 0 bases at J, with 17 bases in the middle. The DNA of the CDR3 is TGCGCCAGCAGCTTGTATCAAGGGGAGAGTAGCTCTGGGGCCAACGTCCTGACTTTC. Translation gives CASSLYQGESSSGANVLTF.

A single count supports this clone. This sequence joins TRBV30 and TRBJ2-7; 8 bases agree with TRBD1. V was clipped by 4 bases and J by 7 bases; unmatched bases: 9. The CDR3 extends over 13 amino acids. The germline CDR1 and CDR2 sequences are GTSNPN and SVGIG (reference sequence). The DNA of the CDR3 is TGTGCCTGGACACAGGGGGTAGGAAGAGAGCAGTACTTC. Its protein product is CAWTQGVGREQYF.

On this clone: Different DNA sequences within this sample yield the same CDR3. V usage is TRBV9 and J usage is TRBJ2-7; 14 positions match TRBD2. The CDR3 extends over 15 amino acids. V shed 4 bases, J shed 3 bases, and the junction held 3 bases outside the gene matches. Per germline, CDR1 SGDLS and CDR2 YYNGEE. DNA of the CDR3: TGTGCCAGCAGCACCGGACTAGCGGGAGGCTACGAGCAGTACTTC. Protein: CASSTGLAGGYEQYF.

In regard to this clone: Other DNA variants within this sample encode the same CDR3. This chain links TRBV4-1 with TRBJ2-5; a weak D match, TRBD1 (6 bases). CDR1 is MGHRA, CDR2 YSYEKL, per germline. V lost 1 base and J 5 bases, leaving 14 bases between the germline ends. The CDR3 is 15 residues long. CDR3 nucleotides: TGCGCCAGCAGCCAAGGTACAGGGTTGGGGGAGACCCAGTACTTC. This translates into CASSQGTGLGETQYF.

The chain links TRBV28 to TRBJ2-5; no definite D call. CDR3 size: 11 residues. Germline V gives CDR1 MDHEN, CDR2 SYDVKM. Trimming pared 8 bases from V and 3 bases from J, leaving 7 bases between. This chain's CDR3 is CASAREETQYF. The DNA of the CDR3 is TGTGCCAGCGCCCGGGAAGAGACCCAGTACTTC.

The chain couples TRBV5-1 to TRBJ2-7; D is uncertain. Germline V CDR1 and CDR2: SGHRS, YFSETQ. The CDR3 is made up of 15 amino acids. V lost 0 bases, J lost 5 bases, and 15 bases lay in between. The CDR3 sequence: CASSLAVLRSDEQYF. The CDR3 DNA reads TGCGCCAGCAGCTTGGCGGTCCTGCGTTCCGACGAGCAGTACTTC.

This chain uses TRBV27 with TRBJ1-2, with 9 nucleotides matching TRBD1. Trimming cost V 8 bases and J 5 bases; bases outside gene matches: 9. CDR3 length equals 14 residues. Germline CDR1 is MNHEY and CDR2 is SMNVEV (reference sequence). The CDR3, as DNA: TGTGCCAGCTATAACCTAGGGACAGGGTATGGCTACACCTTC. Encoded protein: CASYNLGTGYGYTF.

This chain links TRBV4-1 with TRBJ2-7, with 8 bases that match TRBD1. The CDR3 extends over 16 amino acids. Trimming at V came to 4 bases and at J to 1 base, leaving 9 bases not matched to a gene. Looked up from germline, CDR1 is MGHRA and CDR2 is YSYEKL. The CDR3 DNA reads TGCGCCAGCAGCCCCTCGGGGACAGGTCATTCCTACGAGCAGTACTTC. Its protein product is CASSPSGTGHSYEQYF.

This sequence joins TRBV25-1 and TRBJ2-7, with 7 bases fitting TRBD2. V dropped 3 bases and J dropped 0; count of bases not matched to a gene: 5. CDR3 size: 15 residues. From germline, CDR1 is MGHDK and CDR2 SYGVNS. The CDR3 spells CASSDWGGSSYEQYF. CDR3 DNA: TGTGCCAGCAGTGATTGGGGCGGGAGCTCCTACGAGCAGTACTTC.

Notes on this clone: Additional DNA sequences in this sample encode the identical CDR3. The V gene is TRBV5-1, the J gene TRBJ2-7; D might be TRBD2 (6 bases). Germline-derived CDR1 and CDR2 are SGHRS and YFSETQ. The CDR3 runs 12 residues. V lost 0 bases to trimming and J lost 5 bases, with 6 bases between them. The CDR3 reads CASSLAGDEQYF. The CDR3 DNA sequence: TGCGCCAGCAGCTTGGCGGGGGACGAGCAGTACTTC.

This clone is a singleton in its sample. The gene calls are TRBV7-9 and TRBJ2-2; D unresolved. Trimming left V 0 bases short and J 2 bases short, with 7 bases between. Germline values: CDR1 SEHNR, CDR2 FQNEAQ (reference sequence). The CDR3 length is 15 residues. DNA for the CDR3: TGTGCCAGCAGCTTAGCGAAGGATAACACCGGGGAGCTGTTTTTT. Translation gives CASSLAKDNTGELFF.

The genes are TRBV4-1 and TRBJ2-3; unclear D gene. The V gene's germline CDR1 is MGHRA and CDR2 YSYEKL. This CDR3 contains 14 residues. V lost 0 bases and J 3 bases, leaving 7 bases between the germline ends. CDR3: CASSQDGETDTQYF. The CDR3 DNA is TGCGCCAGCAGCCAAGATGGTGAGACAGATACGCAGTATTTT.

The chain uses TRBV5-6 and TRBJ2-7, with 7 bases lining up with TRBD1. Germline lookup yields CDR1 SGHDT and CDR2 YYEEEE. The CDR3 spans 13 residues. The V segment lost 2 bases and the J segment 6 bases; nucleotides outside the gene matches: 5. In DNA, the CDR3 is TGTGCCAGCAGCTTCGGGACAGTTGGCGAGCAGTACTTC. As protein: CASSFGTVGEQYF.